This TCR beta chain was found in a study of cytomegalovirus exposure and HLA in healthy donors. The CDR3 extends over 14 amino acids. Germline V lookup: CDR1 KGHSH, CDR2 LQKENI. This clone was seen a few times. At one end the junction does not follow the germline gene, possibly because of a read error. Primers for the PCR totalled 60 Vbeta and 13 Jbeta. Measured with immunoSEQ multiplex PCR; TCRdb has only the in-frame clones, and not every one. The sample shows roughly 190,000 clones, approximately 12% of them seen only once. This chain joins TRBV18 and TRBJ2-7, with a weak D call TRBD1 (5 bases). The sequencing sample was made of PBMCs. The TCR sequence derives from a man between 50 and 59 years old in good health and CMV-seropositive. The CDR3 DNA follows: TGTGCCAGCTCACCACGACAGCCCTCCCACGAGCAGTACTTC. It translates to CASSPRQPSHEQYF.